The entry below describes one T cell receptor (beta chain). Antigen: not known. These data come from a study of CD8 T cells in ankylosing spondylitis. Notes on the study in general: Reported data indicate significant enrichment of disease-linked clones within matched ankylosing spondylitis synovial fluid. In the blood and synovial fluid of reactive arthritis, some motif variants had been previously reported.

Using its own MiXCR run on the 5' RACE reads, TCRdb lists one record per CDR3 protein. This sample has about 360,000 distinct CDR3 sequences, with 20% found just once. This sequence originates from a male donor with ankylosing spondylitis or in good health (not recorded which). Sequenced material: blood, either unsorted or a sorted T cell fraction (not recorded which).

The CDR3 bases are TGTGCCAGCAGATTGGGACAGTCGAACACCGGGGAGCTGTTTTTT. Translation gives CASRLGQSNTGELFF. The chain employs TRBV6-1 and TRBJ2-2; 7 bases match TRBD1. The CDR3 covers 15 residues. V shed 6 bases, J shed 0 bases, and the junction held 4 bases outside the gene matches. Germline CDR1 MNHNS, CDR2 SASEGT.